A selection of T cell receptor beta chains follows, all from one sample in a study of T cell changes during pregnancy in multiple sclerosis. Repertoires were generated with immunoSEQ multiplex PCR, while TCRdb's copy carries only in-frame clones and drops some. The table records about 110,000 clones, roughly 92% of them present only once. The material was peripheral blood, obtained in the third trimester of pregnancy. The receptors were sampled from a female donor in good health, enrolled as a control in a pregnancy study. CDR3s include the opening cysteine and the closing phenylalanine or tryptophan. The D gene is left open where the match is weak. Clone size is stated in some rows and not others, as once, few, many or a class when expanded.

>TRBJ1-1|-|TRBV2|-
TGTGCCAGCAGTGAAGGGGCGAACACTGAAGCTTTCTTT
CASSEGANTEAFF
>TRBJ2-3|TRBD2|TRBV5-4|-
TGTGCCAGCAGAGCGGGGGGCCGGAAAGATACGCAGTATTTT
CASRAGGRKDTQYF
>TRBJ1-2|-|TRBV7-2|-
TGTGCCAGCAGCTTAGGAAGGGGCTATGGCTACACCTTC
CASSLGRGYGYTF
>TRBJ1-1|-|TRBV5-4|-
TGTGCCAGCAGCGTCGGACAGAACACTGAAGCTTTCTTT
CASSVGQNTEAFF
>TRBJ1-2|TRBD1|TRBV6-5|once
TGTGCCAGCAGTCCCCCCGGGCCAGGGGGCTTGACCTTC
CASSPPGPGGLTF
>TRBJ1-1|-|TRBV10-3|few
TGTGCCATCAGTGAATCCCATACAGGGCTGAACACTGAAGCTTTCTTT
CAISESHTGLNTEAFF
>TRBJ2-3|TRBD1|TRBV5-6|-
TGTGCCAGCAGCTTGGACAGGGGGGTTACAGATACGCAGTATTTT
CASSLDRGVTDTQYF
>TRBJ1-2|-|TRBV18|-
TGTGCCAGCTCATCTAGTCCCAACTATGGCTACACCTTC
CASSSSPNYGYTF
>TRBJ1-5|-|TRBV7-2|once
TGTGCCAGCAGCTTAACGGAGGCGTCAATCAATCAGCCCCAGCATTTT
CASSLTEASINQPQHF
>TRBJ1-1|-|TRBV9|few
TGTGCCAGCAGCGGACAGCCGAGGAACACTGAAGCTTTCTTT
CASSGQPRNTEAFF
>TRBJ1-2|-|TRBV9|-
TGTGCCAGCAGCGTAGACAGAGGAGGGGAGAACTATGGCTACACCTTC
CASSVDRGGENYGYTF
>TRBJ2-3|-|TRBV13|-
TGTGCCAGCAGCTTAAGGCAGGGCACAGATACGCAGTATTTT
CASSLRQGTDTQYF
>TRBJ2-5|-|TRBV7-2|-
TGTGCCAGCAGCCCTAGACAGGAGCTGACCCAGTACTTC
CASSPRQELTQYF
>TRBJ2-2|TRBD1|TRBV4-3|-
TGCGCCAGCAGCCCTGGGACAGGGGTTACCGGGGAGCTGTTTTTT
CASSPGTGVTGELFF
>TRBJ2-3|-|TRBV11-2|-
TGTGCCAGCAGCTTATTCGCAGATACGCAGTATTTT
CASSLFADTQYF
>TRBJ2-5|TRBD1|TRBV19|once
TGTGCCAGTAGTATTTGGGCAGGGGGAGCGGAGACCCAGTACTTC
CASSIWAGGAETQYF
>TRBJ1-4|TRBD1|TRBV7-2|-
TGTGCCAGCAGCCCAGGGGGCTCTGAAAAACTGTTTTTT
CASSPGGSEKLFF
>TRBJ1-6|TRBD1|TRBV18|-
TGTGCCAGCTCACCGGGACAGGGGTCAGGGTCACCCCTCCACTTT
CASSPGQGSGSPLHF
>TRBJ1-5|-|TRBV15|-
TGTGCCACCAGCAAAACCGGACAAATTTTCAATCAGCCCCAGCATTTT
CATSKTGQIFNQPQHF
>TRBJ2-2|-|TRBV11-2|once
TGTGCCAGCAGCACAGTAGGAAGTTTTGTCGCCGGGGAGCTGTTTTTT
CASSTVGSFVAGELFF
>TRBJ2-5|TRBD2|TRBV18|-
TGTGCCAGCTCACCCGGTTCTAGCGGGATTCAAGAGACCCAGTACTTC
CASSPGSSGIQETQYF
>TRBJ2-2|-|TRBV7-3|-
TGTGCCAGCAGCTCGCAGGGCTCCGGGGAGCTGTTTTTT
CASSSQGSGELFF
>TRBJ2-4|-|TRBV7-9|once
TGTGCCAGCAGCCGTGGGGGGGCGGGCAGCCAAAACATTCAGTACTTC
CASSRGGAGSQNIQYF
>TRBJ2-5|TRBD1|TRBV29-1|-
TGCAGCGTCCGGGACAGAGATCAAGAGACCCAGTACTTC
CSVRDRDQETQYF
>TRBJ1-2|-|TRBV15|-
TGTGCCACCAGCTTGGCGGCCTATGGCTACACCTTC
CATSLAAYGYTF
>TRBJ1-5|TRBD1|TRBV19|-
TGTGCCAGTAGTCGACAGGGGGCGCAGAGTCAGCCCCAGCATTTT
CASSRQGAQSQPQHF
>TRBJ1-5|TRBD1|TRBV6-5|-
TGTGCCAGCAGGGAAGACAGGGGAGGTCAGCCCCAGCATTTT
CASREDRGGQPQHF
>TRBJ1-4|TRBD1|TRBV5-4|-
TGTGCCAGCAGCAAAGAGGGGGCCGGTAATGAAAAACTGTTTTTT
CASSKEGAGNEKLFF
>TRBJ2-5|TRBD2|TRBV5-1|-
TGCGCCAGCAGCCGAGATGGGGTAGCGGGGGGCCAAGAGACCCAGTACTTC
CASSRDGVAGGQETQYF
>TRBJ1-3|-|TRBV4-3|-
TGCGCCAGCAGCCCCGGGAGTGGGGCCTCTGGAAACACCATATATTTT
CASSPGSGASGNTIYF
>TRBJ2-1|-|TRBV5-1|-
TGCGCCAGCAGCTTGAGGCAGGGAAGCAATGAGCAGTTCTTC
CASSLRQGSNEQFF
>TRBJ2-7|TRBD2|TRBV15|-
TGTGCCACCAGCAGAGATGGACTAGACAACGAGCAGTACTTC
CATSRDGLDNEQYF
>TRBJ1-1|-|TRBV19|-
TGTGCCAGTACCCCAGGGAGGGGTCGGACCTTCGACGCTGAAGCTTTCTTT
CASTPGRGRTFDAEAFF
>TRBJ1-1|-|TRBV7-9|-
TGTGCCAGCAGCCCCGACCTTTACAGGTCGAATGAAGCTTTCTTT
CASSPDLYRSNEAFF
>TRBJ1-2|TRBD1|TRBV9|-
TGTGCCAGCAGCTCACAGGGGCTGCCTGGCTACACCTTC
CASSSQGLPGYTF
>TRBJ1-5|-|TRBV7-9|-
TGTGCCAGCAGCGAAGTTTCAGGGCCGAATCAGCCCCAGCATTTT
CASSEVSGPNQPQHF
>TRBJ2-2|-|TRBV30|-
TGTGCCTGGAGGGGGCAGGGGGGTACCGGGGAGCTGTTTTTT
CAWRGQGGTGELFF